Following are 18 T cell receptor beta chains from one sample sequenced in a study of cytomegalovirus exposure and HLA in healthy donors. Amplification used 60 Vbeta primers and 13 Jbeta primers. Data came from immunoSEQ multiplex PCR; TCRdb stores just in-frame clones and leaves some out. This sample's clone table lists 90,000 to 150,000 clones. Sequenced input: PBMCs. These TCRs come from a man younger than 30 in good health and CMV-seronegative.

This chain uses TRBV19 with TRBJ2-5; possible D gene TRBD1, 6 bases. The DNA end favors TRBJ2-7, so the J call may be wrong. The CDR3 contains 15 residues. The germline gives CDR1 LNHDA, CDR2 SQIVND (reference sequence). CDR3 sequence: CASRPSGQGIYEQYF. The DNA of the CDR3 is TGTGCCAGTAGGCCCTCGGGGCAGGGGATATACGAGCAGTACTTC.

The rearrangement joins TRBV5-1 to TRBJ1-1; a possible D gene is TRBD1 (6 bases). Trimming removed 4 bases at V and 4 bases at J, with 14 bases between. There are 14 residues in the CDR3. Germline V gene lookup returns CDR1 SGHRS and CDR2 YFSETQ. CDR3 bases: TGCGCCAGCAGCACCAGGACAGAGGGCACTGAAGCTTTCTTT. This encodes CASSTRTEGTEAFF. Full variable domain (remainder filled in from reference TRBV5-1 and TRBJ1-1): KAGVTQTPRYLIKTRGQQVTLSCSPISGHRSVSWYQQTPGQGLQFLFEYFSETQRNKGNFPGRFSGRQFSNSRSEMNVSTLELGDSALYLCASSTRTEGTEAFFGQGTRLTVV.

The chain joins TRBV10-1 to TRBJ1-5; no definite D call. The ends were cut back, 5 bases at V and 5 bases at J, with 10 bases in the middle. The germline gives CDR1 WNHNN, CDR2 SYGVQD (reference sequence). This CDR3 spans 13 amino acids. The CDR3: CASSTGQDQPQHF. The CDR3 DNA sequence: TGCGCCAGCAGTACTGGGCAGGATCAGCCCCAGCATTTT.

This chain joins TRBV6-6 and TRBJ2-3, with D tentatively TRBD1 (6 bases). Trimming stripped 5 bases from V and 4 bases from J, with 13 bases between. There are 14 residues in the CDR3. Germline V gene data show CDR1 as MNHNY and CDR2 as SVGAGI (reference sequence). The CDR3 protein is CASSSPGQPDTQYF. The DNA of the CDR3 is TGTGCCAGCAGTAGCCCGGGACAACCAGATACGCAGTATTTT.

The V and J genes are TRBV9 and TRBJ2-3; the match to TRBD2 covers 11 bases. J gave up 1 base and V 1 base, and 5 bases lay outside the gene matches. This CDR3 region has 17 residues. CDR1 is SGDLS, CDR2 YYNGEE, per germline. Here the CDR3 DNA reads TGTGCCAGCAGCGTATCTCCGGGACTAGCGGGCACAGATACGCAGTATTTT. Residues: CASSVSPGLAGTDTQYF.

The chain links TRBV5-6 to TRBJ1-4, with D unclear. The ends were cut back, 2 bases at V and 4 bases at J, with 6 bases in the middle. The CDR3 totals 13 residues. The germline CDR1 and CDR2 sequences are SGHDT and YYEEEE. CDR3 DNA: TGTGCCAGCAGCTTAGAGGGTAATGAAAAACTGTTTTTT. Protein sequence: CASSLEGNEKLFF.

The chain is built from TRBV5-1 and TRBJ2-1, with TRBD1 as a possible D gene (6 bases). This CDR3 is built from 16 residues. Deletions cut 1 base from V and 7 bases from J, with 18 bases between. Looked up from germline, CDR1 is SGHRS and CDR2 is YFSETQ. CDR3 residues: CASSLRSSGQGNEQFF. CDR3 in DNA: TGCGCCAGCAGCTTGAGGTCCAGCGGTCAGGGGAATGAGCAGTTCTTC.

The J gene is TRBJ1-1, the V gene TRBV5-1, with 8 nucleotides matching TRBD1. V lost 3 bases, J lost 5 bases, and 6 bases stayed unmatched. CDR3 length: 14 residues. Per the germline V gene, CDR1 is SGHRS and CDR2 is YFSETQ. The CDR3: CASSYGQGGTEAFF. CDR3 DNA: TGCGCCAGCAGCTATGGACAGGGAGGGACTGAAGCTTTCTTT.

The chain has TRBV11-2 and TRBJ2-2; 8 nucleotides match TRBD1. This CDR3 has 15 amino acids. Germline-derived CDR1 and CDR2 are SGHAT and FQNNGV. Losses at the gene ends were 5 bases for V and 5 bases for J; bases not matched to a gene: 7. CDR3 DNA sequence: TGTGCCAGCAGCCCGGACAGGGTCGGGACCGGGGAGCTGTTTTTT. It codes for CASSPDRVGTGELFF.

V gene TRBV5-1 combines with J gene TRBJ1-6; TRBD1 matches 9 bases. Germline V CDR1 and CDR2: SGHRS, YFSETQ. This CDR3 has 16 residues. The J segment lost 6 bases and the V segment lost 0 bases, leaving 4 bases of the junction unmatched. Here the CDR3 DNA reads TGCGCCAGCAGCTTGGCACAGGGACAGGGTAATTCACCCCTCCACTTT. Its translation is CASSLAQGQGNSPLHF.

The V gene is TRBV4-2, the J gene TRBJ1-2; 7 bases are shared with TRBD1. The CDR3 extends over 13 amino acids. V was pared by 5 bases and J by 4 bases, with 4 bases of the junction left unmatched. Looked up from germline, CDR1 is LGHNA and CDR2 is YNFKEQ. The DNA for the CDR3 is TGTGCCAGCAGCGAAGGGGACAGCTATGGCTACACCTTC. Amino acid sequence: CASSEGDSYGYTF.

V and J are TRBV9 and TRBJ2-1; TRBD2 aligns across 11 bases. The CDR3 sequence is 15 residues long. Germline CDR1 reads SGDLS; CDR2 reads YYNGEE. V lost 5 bases, J lost 4 bases, and 5 bases stayed unmatched. CDR3 residues: CASREASGGYNEQFF. The CDR3 DNA follows: TGTGCCAGCAGAGAAGCTAGCGGGGGGTACAATGAGCAGTTCTTC.

This chain connects TRBV6-5 to TRBJ2-2, with D tentatively TRBD2 (5 bases). Germline-derived CDR1 and CDR2 are MNHEY and SVGAGI. V was shortened by 1 base and J by 4 bases, with 7 bases between the two germline ends. CDR3 length equals 14 residues. DNA for the CDR3: TGTGCCAGCAGTTACTTGGGAGCCACCGGGGAGCTGTTTTTT. Protein sequence: CASSYLGATGELFF.

The V call is TRBV6-5, the J call TRBJ1-6; TRBD1 agrees at 7 bases. Germline V gene data show CDR1 as MNHEY and CDR2 as SVGAGI. The CDR3 spans 15 residues. The trim removed 0 bases at V and 7 bases at J, leaving 3 bases unmatched. Here the CDR3 DNA reads TGTGCCAGCAGTTACTCAGGGGGCTCGAATTCACCCCTCCACTTT. It specifies CASSYSGGSNSPLHF.

The rearrangement joins TRBV7-9 to TRBJ2-7; 7 bases are a match to TRBD1. Per germline, CDR1 SEHNR and CDR2 FQNEAQ (reference sequence). J lost 7 bases, V lost 4 bases, and 7 bases had no gene match. The CDR3 covers 13 residues. This CDR3 is CASSSGQVWEQYF. The CDR3 nucleotides are TGTGCCAGCAGCTCCGGACAGGTCTGGGAGCAGTACTTC.

The CDR3 loop reads CASSSRTSGFSYEQYF. CDR3 DNA sequence: TGTGCCAGCAGCTCGCGTACTAGCGGGTTCTCCTACGAGCAGTACTTC. The chain uses TRBV5-4 and TRBJ2-7; 9 bases fit TRBD2. The CDR3 loop spans 16 amino acids. Germline loops: CDR1 SGHNT, CDR2 YYREEE (reference sequence). With V trimmed by 3 bases and J by 0 bases, 7 bases remained unmatched.

The chain couples TRBV29-1 to TRBJ2-5; 9 bases line up with TRBD2. CDR3 length: 14 amino acids. Per germline, CDR1 SQVTM and CDR2 ANQGSEA. V shed 6 bases, J shed 0 bases, and the junction held 5 bases outside the gene matches. CDR3 region: CSVIAGDYQETQYF. CDR3 nucleotides: TGCAGCGTGATAGCGGGGGACTACCAAGAGACCCAGTACTTC.

The chain carries TRBV14 and TRBJ2-1; 9 bases match TRBD2. The J segment lost 10 bases and the V segment lost 7 bases, leaving 8 bases of the junction unmatched. The V gene's germline CDR1 is SGHDN and CDR2 FVKESK. The length of the CDR3 is 13 residues. CDR3 bases: TGTGCCAGCAACGGCGGGGGGGTGATGGAGCAGTTCTTC. Its translation: CASNGGGVMEQFF.